This TCR beta chain comes out of a study of shared clonotypes between healthy human individuals. This table comes from immunoSEQ multiplex PCR, and its TCRdb copy is limited to in-frame clones, with some not included. The sample carries approximately 720,000 clones, more than 70% recorded once. Sequencing was carried out using memory CD4+ T cells sorted from blood. Noted subset: CD45RA-negative fraction. This sequence originates from a woman aged 25 to 39 in good health.

The CDR3 spells CSVASGPYGYTF. CDR3 sequence (DNA): TGCAGCGTTGCTTCCGGGCCTTATGGCTACACCTTC. J is TRBJ1-2 and V is TRBV29-1; D is ambiguous. Trimming took 4 bases from V and 5 from J, leaving 11 bases between them. Per germline, CDR1 SQVTM and CDR2 ANQGSEA. This CDR3 contains 12 residues.